This entry lists 5 T cell receptor beta chains sequenced from one sample in a study of vaccination and CD4 T cells after COVID-19. The Oncomine TCR Beta short-read assay sequenced DNA from cultured CD4+ T cells. A single record per CDR3 protein comes from TCRdb applying MiXCR to the PCR reads. Seen here are about 12,000 distinct CDR3 sequences, 62% observed once, and the top ten hold roughly 12%. For these receptors, no antigen is known. Treatment: roughly ten-day PBMC culture with coronavirus spike peptide pools or control peptides (ViraFEST assay). The specimen sequenced was CD4+ T cells from blood, cultured in vitro. The receptor set was obtained from a human donor who had recovered from COVID-19.

The J gene is TRBJ1-2, the V gene TRBV28; D is ambiguous. The CDR3 has 13 residues. Trimming took 8 bases from V and 4 from J, leaving 14 bases between them. Germline CDR1 MDHEN, CDR2 SYDVKM. The CDR3 region is CASGKGGGYGYTF. The CDR3 bases are TGTGCCAGCGGGAAGGGAGGTGGCTATGGCTACACCTTC.

The chain recombines TRBV6-1 with TRBJ2-2; TRBD2 agrees at 7 bases. The germline V gene has CDR1 MNHNS and CDR2 SASEGT. CDR3 size: 13 residues. This chain's CDR3 is CVTAGPNTGELFF. CDR3 DNA sequence: TGTGTGACAGCGGGGCCTAACACCGGGGAGCTGTTTTTT.

The chain has TRBV12-3 or TRBV12-4 and TRBJ1-2; D unclear. The CDR3 totals 12 residues. V was trimmed by 6 bases and J by 2 bases, leaving 7 bases between them. The CDR3 loop is CASSTANYGYTF. CDR3 nucleotide sequence: TGTGCCAGCAGCACAGCGAACTATGGCTACACCTTC.

The V call is TRBV6-5, the J call TRBJ2-7; 13 positions match TRBD2. This CDR3 region has 16 residues. Germline assignment: CDR1 MNHEY and CDR2 SVGAGI. V trimming: 2 bases; J trimming: 7 bases; junction bases outside the gene matches: 8. CDR3 sequence: CASSYSGLAGVGEQYF. The CDR3, as DNA: TGTGCCAGCAGTTACAGCGGACTAGCGGGGGTGGGGGAGCAGTACTTC.

The gene calls are TRBV24-1 and TRBJ2-1; 12 nucleotides line up with TRBD2. The trim removed 4 bases at V and 7 bases at J, leaving 16 bases unmatched. The germline gives CDR1 KGHDR, CDR2 SFDVKD. The CDR3 length is 19 residues. The CDR3 region is CATSDNRPSGRASWNEQFF. The CDR3, as DNA: TGTGCCACCAGTGACAATCGGCCTAGCGGGAGGGCCAGTTGGAATGAGCAGTTCTTC.